Sequencing of this T cell receptor beta chain was carried out in a study of shared clonotypes between healthy human individuals. A word on this clone: Antigen specificity is unknown.

CD4+ cells were split into CD45RA+ naive and CD45RA-negative memory subsets. The CDR3 totals 15 residues. CDR1 and CDR2 (germline): MDHEN, SYDVKM. The V segment lost 5 bases and the J segment 1 base; nucleotides outside the gene matches: 7. Measured with immunoSEQ multiplex PCR; TCRdb has only the in-frame clones, and not every one. The sample holds over 2 million clones, about 90% seen once. General observations from the study: The sharing of approximately 4.6% of naive CD4 clonotypes was seen across several donors.

Sequencing input: naive CD4+ T cells from PBMCs. This sample's subset: CD45RA+ positively selected. V is TRBV28 and J is TRBJ1-1, with TRBD1 identical over 7 bases. This clonotype was obtained from a young man in good health. Some clones in this sample may be carry-over from other donors' samples. The CDR3 DNA is TGTGCCAGCAGTCCCAGGGGGATGGGGAACACTGAAGCTTTCTTT. This codes for CASSPRGMGNTEAFF.